This entry is about one T cell receptor (beta chain). The CDR3 sequence is 14 residues long. Looked up from germline, CDR1 is SGHDT and CDR2 is YYEEEE. V was clipped by 0 bases and J by 0 bases, with 7 bases between them. The data stem from a study of cytomegalovirus exposure and HLA in healthy donors. A multiplex PCR was run with 60 Vbeta primers and 13 Jbeta primers. Method: immunoSEQ multiplex PCR; TCRdb's copy keeps in-frame clones and lacks some. The profile shows some 120,000 clones, roughly 80% of them singletons. Sample: PBMCs. This chain joins TRBV5-6 and TRBJ2-7; D remains unclear. This TCR derives from a male donor in good health and CMV-seronegative. DNA for the CDR3: TGTGCCAGCAGCTTGGACAGTAGCTCCTACGAGCAGTACTTC. It translates to CASSLDSSSYEQYF.